The rows below give T cell receptor beta chains drawn from one sample of a study of response to subunit inactivated influenza vaccine. TCRdb ran MiXCR on the RT-PCR reads and lists one entry per CDR3 protein. Here the sample spans around 190,000 distinct CDR3 sequences, about 9% being singletons. The sequences come from non-naive T cells sorted from PBMCs, collected on the day of vaccination. The receptors derive from a man aged 45 to 65 who received an inactivated influenza vaccine. Each CDR3 is given with its conserved first and last residue. A D gene is named only where the DNA matches it firmly. The size entry is marked missing in some rows and otherwise reads once, few, many or a size class.

TRBD1 15 many TRBJ2-1 TRBV5-1 TGCGCCAGCAGCTTGGGGAGCCCAGGGGGTAATGAGCAGTTCTTC CASSLGSPGGNEQFF
TRBD1 15 few TRBJ2-7 TRBV28 TGTGCCAGCAGTTTACTACTGACAGGGGGGAAAGAGCAGTACTTC CASSLLLTGGKEQYF
. 13 . TRBJ2-3 TRBV6-1 TGTGCCAGCAGCTCCATAGGGCCTGATACGCAGTATTTT CASSSIGPDTQYF
TRBD2 15 many TRBJ2-3 TRBV5-1 TGCGCCAGCAGCTTGCCGGGGGGGGGCACAGATACGCAGTATTTT CASSLPGGGTDTQYF
. 15 . TRBJ2-7 TRBV20-1 TGCAGTGCTAGGGGCCGACAGCCTCGTTCCTACGAGCAGTACTTC CSARGRQPRSYEQYF
. 16 many TRBJ1-1 TRBV7-2 TGTGCCAGCAGCTTAGTCCGTGCAGGTGTGAACACTGAAGCTTTCTTT CASSLVRAGVNTEAFF
. 12 many TRBJ1-2 TRBV6-2/TRBV6-3 TGTGCCAGCGGGCAGTCCAACTATGGCTACACCTTC CASGQSNYGYTF
TRBD1 13 many TRBJ2-5 TRBV5-1 TGCGCCAGCAGACAGGGGTACCAAGAGACCCAGTACTTC CASRQGYQETQYF
. 11 few TRBJ2-7 TRBV30 TGTGCCTGGATGGGGGTGGGACGAAAGTACTTC CAWMGVGRKYF
. 15 many TRBJ2-3 TRBV7-9 TGTGCCAGCAGCTTAGGGTCCTTTGGGTCAGATACGCAGTATTTT CASSLGSFGSDTQYF
. 15 few TRBJ2-3 TRBV25-1 TGTGCCAGCAGTGACAGGGAGTTAGACACAGATACGCAGTATTTT CASSDRELDTDTQYF
TRBD1 14 few TRBJ1-2 TRBV7-9 TGTGCCAGCAGCCCGACAGGGTTTGACGCTGGCTACACCTTC CASSPTGFDAGYTF
. 15 few TRBJ2-2 TRBV18 TGTGCCAGCTCACCTCCGGGACGCATAACCGGGGAGCTGTTTTTT CASSPPGRITGELFF
TRBD1 15 many TRBJ2-2 TRBV10-1 TGCGCCAGCAGCGATGTGGGACAGGGGACCGGGGAGCTGTTTTTT CASSDVGQGTGELFF
TRBD2 15 few TRBJ2-5 TRBV5-1 TGCGCCAGCAGCTTGGCGGGAGGACGGGGAGAGACCCAGTACTTC CASSLAGGRGETQYF
TRBD2 16 . TRBJ2-3 TRBV10-3 TGTGCCATCAGTGAGTCTGCGGGAGAGGGCACAGATACGCAGTATTTT CAISESAGEGTDTQYF
TRBD2 9 few TRBJ2-1 TRBV29-1 TGCAGCGTTAGGGAGGGGCGGTTCTTC CSVREGRFF
. 15 . TRBJ1-1 TRBV3-1 TGTGCCAGCAGCCTCCGTGACGGGGGGAACACTGAAGCTTTCTTT CASSLRDGGNTEAFF
. 14 few TRBJ2-1 TRBV15 TGTGCCACCAGCAGAGATGGGCGAGACAATGAGCAGTTCTTC CATSRDGRDNEQFF
. 13 many TRBJ2-1 TRBV5-1 TGCGCCAGCAGCTTGGCCGTAGACAATGAGCAGTTCTTC CASSLAVDNEQFF
TRBD2 16 many TRBJ2-2 TRBV29-1 TGCAGCGTTGAAGATCGGGCTAGCGGGAACACCGGGGAGCTGTTTTTT CSVEDRASGNTGELFF
TRBD1 16 few TRBJ2-5 TRBV3-1 TGTGCCAGCAGCCAAGATCGGGACAGGGGGCGAGAGACCCAGTACTTC CASSQDRDRGRETQYF
TRBD2 14 few TRBJ2-7 TRBV27 TGTGCCAGCAGAGCGACTAGCGGGGCCTACGAGCAGTACTTC CASRATSGAYEQYF